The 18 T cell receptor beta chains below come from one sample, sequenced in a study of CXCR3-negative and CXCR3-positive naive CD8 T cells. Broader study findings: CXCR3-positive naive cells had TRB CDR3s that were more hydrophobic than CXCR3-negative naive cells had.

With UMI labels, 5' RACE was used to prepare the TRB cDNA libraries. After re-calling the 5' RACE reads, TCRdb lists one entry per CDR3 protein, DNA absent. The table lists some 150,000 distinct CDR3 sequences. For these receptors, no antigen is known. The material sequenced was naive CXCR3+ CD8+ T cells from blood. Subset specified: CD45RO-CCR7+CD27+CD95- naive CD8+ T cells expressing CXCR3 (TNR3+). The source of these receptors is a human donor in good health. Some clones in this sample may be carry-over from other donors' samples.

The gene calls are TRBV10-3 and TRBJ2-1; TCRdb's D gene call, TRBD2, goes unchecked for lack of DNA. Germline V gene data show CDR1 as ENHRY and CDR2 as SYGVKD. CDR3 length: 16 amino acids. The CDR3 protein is CATGGGGGSGYNEQFF.

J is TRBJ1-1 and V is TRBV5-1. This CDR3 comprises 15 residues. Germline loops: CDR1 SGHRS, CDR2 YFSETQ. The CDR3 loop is CASSRDLEGNTEAFF. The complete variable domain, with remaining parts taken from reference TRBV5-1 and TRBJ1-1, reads KAGVTQTPRYLIKTRGQQVTLSCSPISGHRSVSWYQQTPGQGLQFLFEYFSETQRNKGNFPGRFSGRQFSNSRSEMNVSTLELGDSALYLCASSRDLEGNTEAFFGQGTRLTVV.

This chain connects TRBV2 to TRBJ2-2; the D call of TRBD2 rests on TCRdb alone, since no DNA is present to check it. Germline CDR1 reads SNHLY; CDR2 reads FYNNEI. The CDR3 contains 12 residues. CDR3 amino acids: CATPDSGGELFF.

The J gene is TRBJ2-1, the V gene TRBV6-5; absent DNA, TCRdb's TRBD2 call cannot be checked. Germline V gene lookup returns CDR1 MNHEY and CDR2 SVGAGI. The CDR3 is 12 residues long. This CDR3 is CASSTQGHEQFF.

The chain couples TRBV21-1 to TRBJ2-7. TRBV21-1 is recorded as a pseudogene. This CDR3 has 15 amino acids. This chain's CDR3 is CASSNLVGDSYEQYF.

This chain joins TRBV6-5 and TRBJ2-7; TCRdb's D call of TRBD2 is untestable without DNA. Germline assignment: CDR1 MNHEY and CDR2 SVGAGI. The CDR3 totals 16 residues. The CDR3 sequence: CASSYAYAGGNYEQYF.

CDR3 amino acids: CASSEIRLNTEAFF. The genes are TRBV2 and TRBJ1-1. The germline V gene has CDR1 SNHLY and CDR2 FYNNEI. The CDR3 length is 14 residues.

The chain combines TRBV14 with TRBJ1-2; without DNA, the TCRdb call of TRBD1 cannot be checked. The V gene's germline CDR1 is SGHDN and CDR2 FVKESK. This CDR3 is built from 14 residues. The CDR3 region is CASSQVPGSYGYTF.

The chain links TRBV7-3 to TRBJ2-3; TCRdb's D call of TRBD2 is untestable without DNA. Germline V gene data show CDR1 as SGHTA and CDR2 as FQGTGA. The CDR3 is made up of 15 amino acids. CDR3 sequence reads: CASSVLAGGQDTQYF.

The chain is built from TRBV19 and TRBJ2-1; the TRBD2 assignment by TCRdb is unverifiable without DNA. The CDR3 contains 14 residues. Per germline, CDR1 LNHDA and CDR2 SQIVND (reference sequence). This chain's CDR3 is CASSLAGGYNEQFF.

The CDR3 region is CATSRVRQSGELFF. The chain carries TRBV15 and TRBJ2-2. CDR1 LNHNV and CDR2 YYDKDF come from the germline V gene (reference sequence). This CDR3 is 14 amino acids long.

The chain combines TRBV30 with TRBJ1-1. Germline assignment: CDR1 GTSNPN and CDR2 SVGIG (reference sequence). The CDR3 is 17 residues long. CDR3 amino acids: CAWTYEVRFQSNTEAFF.

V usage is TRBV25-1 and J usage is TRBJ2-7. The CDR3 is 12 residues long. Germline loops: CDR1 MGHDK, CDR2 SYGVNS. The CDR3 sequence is CASSDPGDEQYF.

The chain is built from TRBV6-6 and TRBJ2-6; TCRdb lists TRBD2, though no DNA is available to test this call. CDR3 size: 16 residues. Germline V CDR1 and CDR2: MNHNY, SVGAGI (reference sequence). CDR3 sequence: CASSRGTSSGANVLTF.

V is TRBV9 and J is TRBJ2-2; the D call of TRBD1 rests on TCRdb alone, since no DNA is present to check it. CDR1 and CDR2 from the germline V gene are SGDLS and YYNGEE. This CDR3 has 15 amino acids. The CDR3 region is CASSVWDGNTGELFF.

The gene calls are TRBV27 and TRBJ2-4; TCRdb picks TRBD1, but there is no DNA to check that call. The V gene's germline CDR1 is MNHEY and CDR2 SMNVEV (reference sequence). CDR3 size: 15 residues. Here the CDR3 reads CTSSPHPGHQHIQYF.

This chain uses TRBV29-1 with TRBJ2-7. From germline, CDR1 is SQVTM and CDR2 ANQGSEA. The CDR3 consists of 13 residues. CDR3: CSVDGQGPYEQYF.

CDR3 residues: CASKAGSSYEQYF. The J gene is TRBJ2-7, the V gene TRBV12-3 or TRBV12-4; lacking DNA, the TRBD2 call made by TCRdb goes unchecked. The CDR3 totals 13 residues.